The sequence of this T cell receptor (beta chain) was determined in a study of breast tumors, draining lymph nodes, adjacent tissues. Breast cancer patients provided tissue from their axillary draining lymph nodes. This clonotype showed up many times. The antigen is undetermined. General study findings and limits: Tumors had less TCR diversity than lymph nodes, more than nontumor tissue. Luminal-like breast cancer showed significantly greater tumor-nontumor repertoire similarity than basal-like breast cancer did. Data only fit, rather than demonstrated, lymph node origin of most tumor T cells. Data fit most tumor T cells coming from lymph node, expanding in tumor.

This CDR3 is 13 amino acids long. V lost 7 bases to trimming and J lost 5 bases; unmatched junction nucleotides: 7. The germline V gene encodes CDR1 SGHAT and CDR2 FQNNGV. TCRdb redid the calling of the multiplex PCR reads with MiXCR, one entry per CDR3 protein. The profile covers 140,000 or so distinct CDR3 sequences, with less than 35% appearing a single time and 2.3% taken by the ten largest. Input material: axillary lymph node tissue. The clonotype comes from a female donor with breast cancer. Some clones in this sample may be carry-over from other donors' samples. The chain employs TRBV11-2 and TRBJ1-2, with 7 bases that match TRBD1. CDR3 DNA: TGTGCCAGCACCCCAGGGGGGAGATATGGCTACACCTTC. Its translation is CASTPGGRYGYTF.